A selection of T cell receptor beta chains follows, all from one sample in a study of shared clonotypes between healthy human individuals. This table comes from immunoSEQ multiplex PCR, and its TCRdb copy is limited to in-frame clones, with some not included. The sample consists of a few million clones, roughly 92% of them appearing once. The sequenced sample consisted of naive CD4+ T cells from PBMCs. The receptors stem from a man younger than 30 in good health. Some clones in this sample may be carry-over from other donors' samples. CDR3s include the opening cysteine and the closing phenylalanine or tryptophan. The order of the fields is V gene, J gene, D gene, clone size, CDR3 protein, CDR3 DNA. A D gene is named only where the DNA matches it firmly. Size tells how often a clone was seen (once, few, many) or the class of an expanded clone, and some rows leave it out.

>TRBV4-2|TRBJ2-2|NA|NA
CASSTGAGATGELFF
TGTGCCAGCAGCACCGGGGCAGGGGCCACCGGGGAGCTGTTTTTT
>TRBV18|TRBJ1-1|TRBD1|NA
CASSQDRGISEAFF
TGTGCCAGCTCACAGGACAGGGGGATCTCTGAAGCTTTCTTT
>TRBV18|TRBJ2-2|TRBD1|NA
CASSEGTGGTIPPGELFF
TGTGCCAGCTCAGAGGGGACAGGGGGCACGATTCCCCCCGGGGAGCTGTTTTTT
>TRBV27|TRBJ2-7|NA|NA
CASSLGPNSYEQYF
TGTGCCAGCAGTCTGGGACCGAACTCCTACGAGCAGTACTTC
>TRBV29-1|TRBJ1-1|NA|NA
CSVAKLEAFF
TGCAGCGTTGCCAAGCTTGAAGCTTTCTTT
>TRBV5-4|TRBJ1-6|NA|once
CASKGTEGSSSYNSPLHF
TGTGCCAGCAAGGGAACAGAGGGGTCGAGCTCCTATAATTCACCCCTCCACTTT
>TRBV9|TRBJ2-3|NA|NA
CASSPRGNRGGTDTQYF
TGTGCCAGCAGCCCACGAGGGAACAGGGGGGGGACAGATACGCAGTATTTT
>TRBV5-1|TRBJ1-1|NA|NA
CASSFGMMNTEAFF
TGCGCCAGCAGCTTTGGAATGATGAACACTGAAGCTTTCTTT
>TRBV5-1|TRBJ2-1|TRBD1|NA
CASSLRQGPHNEQFF
TGCGCCAGCAGCTTAAGACAGGGGCCCCACAATGAGCAGTTCTTC
>TRBV5-1|TRBJ2-7|NA|NA
CASSLASGVPYEQYF
TGCGCCAGCAGCTTGGCTTCAGGGGTACCCTACGAGCAGTACTTC
>TRBV27|TRBJ1-2|NA|NA
CASSIGIGGGGYTF
TGTGCCAGCAGTATAGGGATCGGAGGGGGTGGCTACACCTTC
>TRBV28|TRBJ2-5|NA|NA
CASITSGYQETQYF
TGTGCCAGCATTACCTCGGGGTACCAAGAGACCCAGTACTTC
>TRBV29-1|TRBJ1-3|NA|NA
CSVRYEAGGNTIYF
TGCAGCGTTCGTTACGAGGCCGGTGGAAACACCATATATTTT
>TRBV21-1|TRBJ2-7|NA|NA
CASSKEGGETSEYEQYF
TGTGCCAGCAGCAAAGAAGGAGGCGAGACATCTGAGTACGAGCAGTACTTC
>TRBV19|TRBJ2-5|TRBD2|NA
CASSTGGPETQYF
TGTGCCAGTAGTACGGGGGGGCCAGAGACCCAGTACTTC
>TRBV6-1|TRBJ2-7|NA|once
CASSDGGTLAYEQYF
TGTGCCAGCAGTGACGGCGGGACTCTAGCCTACGAGCAGTACTTC
>TRBV14|TRBJ2-7|NA|NA
CASSQGSQGTYEQYF
TGTGCCAGCAGCCAAGGATCACAGGGCACCTACGAGCAGTACTTC
>TRBV9|TRBJ2-3|TRBD2|NA
CASSLGLAGGGTDTQYF
TGTGCCAGCAGCCTAGGACTAGCGGGAGGGGGGACAGATACGCAGTATTTT
>TRBV7-2|TRBJ2-5|NA|NA
CASSLGGQRQETQYF
TGTGCCAGCAGCTTAGGCGGACAGAGACAAGAGACCCAGTACTTC
>TRBV19|TRBJ1-2|NA|NA
CASTRGSIYGYTF
TGTGCCAGTACCCGGGGTTCGATCTATGGCTACACCTTC
>TRBV19|TRBJ1-5|NA|NA
CASSIRASNQPQHF
TGTGCCAGTAGTATAAGGGCCAGCAATCAGCCCCAGCATTTT
>TRBV25-1|TRBJ1-1|TRBD1|NA
CASRGDRGETEAFF
TGTGCCAGCAGGGGGGACAGGGGAGAGACTGAAGCTTTCTTT